This T cell receptor (beta chain) comes out of a study of Graves' ophthalmopathy and Graves' hyperthyroidism. RNA transcripts provided the template for amplifying TCR beta CDR3 regions. The workflow started with a first-round RT-PCR run with HTBI primers and then moved on to a second-round multiplex PCR. MiXCR, run by TCRdb on the multiplex PCR reads, gives a single entry per CDR3 protein. The table lists about 700,000 distinct CDR3 sequences, 40% of them singletons. The authors diagnosed from clinical symptoms, serum thyroxine, TRAb, thyroid ultrasound and orbital computed tomography. This clonotype was obtained from an adult man with Graves' ophthalmopathy. What was sequenced was peripheral blood.

The CDR3 spells CASSEGTGGSPLHF. CDR3 nucleotide sequence: TGTGCCAGCAGTGAAGGGACAGGGGGCTCACCCCTCCACTTT. The chain recombines TRBV6-5 with TRBJ1-6; 12 bases map to TRBD1. J gave up 10 bases and V 5 bases, and 3 bases lay outside the gene matches. Germline CDR1 and CDR2: MNHEY and SVGAGI. This CDR3 is built from 14 residues.